Following are 5 T cell receptor beta chains from one sample sequenced in a study of cytomegalovirus exposure and HLA in healthy donors. The PCR ran on 60 Vbeta and 13 Jbeta primers. Data came from immunoSEQ multiplex PCR; TCRdb stores just in-frame clones and leaves some out. Of about 150,000 clones detected, approximately 80% appear once; the ten largest clones hold roughly 5.3%. Sequencing input: PBMCs. The receptors come from a woman in her thirties or forties in good health and CMV-seropositive.

This clone was seen a handful of times. The chain links TRBV11-2 to TRBJ2-7; D is perhaps TRBD2 (6 bases). V shed 5 bases and J shed 7 bases, with 21 bases lying between them. The CDR3 loop spans 15 amino acids. The V gene's germline CDR1 is SGHAT and CDR2 FQNNGV. The CDR3 bases are TGTGCCAGCAGCGCGCGCGGGACGTTCCCCGGGGAGCAGTACTTC. This codes for CASSARGTFPGEQYF.

The genes are TRBV6-5 and TRBJ2-6; no firm D call. V was cut by 3 bases and J by 0 bases, with 6 bases left in between. Germline V lookup: CDR1 MNHEY, CDR2 SVGAGI. This CDR3 spans 15 amino acids. The CDR3: CASSYHNSGANVLTF. CDR3 DNA sequence: TGTGCCAGCAGTTATCACAACTCTGGGGCCAACGTCCTGACTTTC.

The J gene is TRBJ2-3, the V gene TRBV29-1; D gene unclear. The V gene lost 6 bases and the J gene lost 2 bases, with 18 bases spanning the gap. Germline CDR1 is SQVTM and CDR2 is ANQGSEA. The CDR3 is made up of 15 amino acids. The CDR3 region has the DNA TGCAGCGTCCCCGAGGTCGCGAGGTCCACAGATACGCAGTATTTT. This encodes CSVPEVARSTDTQYF.

V gene TRBV4-1 combines with J gene TRBJ2-1; 11 bases match TRBD2. Germline values: CDR1 MGHRA, CDR2 YSYEKL. The ends lost 0 bases at V and 4 bases at J; junction bases unmatched: 5. CDR3 size: 17 residues. This CDR3 is CASSQETSGRLYNEQFF. The CDR3 DNA sequence: TGCGCCAGCAGCCAAGAAACTAGCGGGAGATTATACAATGAGCAGTTCTTC.

The chain carries TRBV6-6 and TRBJ1-3, with TRBD1 identical over 9 bases. Germline V gene data show CDR1 as MNHNY and CDR2 as SVGAGI (reference sequence). The CDR3 contains 15 residues. The J segment lost 4 bases and the V segment lost 0 bases, leaving 1 base of the junction unmatched. The CDR3 DNA reads as TGTGCCAGCAGTTACTCGACAGGGGGGGGAAACACCATATATTTT. Protein product: CASSYSTGGGNTIYF.